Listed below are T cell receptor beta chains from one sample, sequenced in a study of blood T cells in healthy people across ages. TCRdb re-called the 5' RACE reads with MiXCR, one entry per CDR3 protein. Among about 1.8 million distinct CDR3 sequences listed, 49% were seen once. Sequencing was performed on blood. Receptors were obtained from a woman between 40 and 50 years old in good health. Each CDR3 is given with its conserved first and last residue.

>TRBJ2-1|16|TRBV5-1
CASSLVSGGPNNEQFF
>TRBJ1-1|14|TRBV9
CASSVTLQGSEAFF
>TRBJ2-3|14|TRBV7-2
CASSLYSFTDTQYF
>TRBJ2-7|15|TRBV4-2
CASSQVSGSGYEQYF
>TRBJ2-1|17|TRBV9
CANSVETWGQASNEQFF
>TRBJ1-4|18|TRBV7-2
CASSPIGGGTDGGEKLFF
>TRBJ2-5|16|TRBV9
CASSVEWGGKQETQYF
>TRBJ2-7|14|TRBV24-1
CATSPGQVSYEQYF
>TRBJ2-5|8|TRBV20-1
CSAGTQYF
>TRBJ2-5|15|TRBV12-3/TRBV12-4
CASSLADREQETQYF
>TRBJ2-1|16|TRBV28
CASSRTPGPTRNEQFF
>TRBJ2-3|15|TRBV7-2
CASSPDHSMGGEQYF
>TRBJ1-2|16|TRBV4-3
CASSPRPGQGGYGYTF
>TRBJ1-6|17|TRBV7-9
CASSLGVWTRGNSPLHF
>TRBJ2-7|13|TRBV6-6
CASSTQGPYEQYF
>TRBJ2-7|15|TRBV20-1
CSARDLARSSYEQYF
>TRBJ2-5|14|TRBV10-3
CATRSGANQETQYF
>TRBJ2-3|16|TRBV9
CASSPGLAGGGRYAYF
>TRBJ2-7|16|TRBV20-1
CSARGYGASSSYEQYF
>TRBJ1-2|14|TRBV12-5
CASVGTEDNYGYTF
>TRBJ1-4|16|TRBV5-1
CASSLNVWGMNEKLFF
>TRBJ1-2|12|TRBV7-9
CASSSRLDGYTF
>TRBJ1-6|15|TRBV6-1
CASRRGQSGNSPLHF
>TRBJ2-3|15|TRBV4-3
CASSQDTTSGNTQYF
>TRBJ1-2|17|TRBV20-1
CSARARGEGRGNYGYTF